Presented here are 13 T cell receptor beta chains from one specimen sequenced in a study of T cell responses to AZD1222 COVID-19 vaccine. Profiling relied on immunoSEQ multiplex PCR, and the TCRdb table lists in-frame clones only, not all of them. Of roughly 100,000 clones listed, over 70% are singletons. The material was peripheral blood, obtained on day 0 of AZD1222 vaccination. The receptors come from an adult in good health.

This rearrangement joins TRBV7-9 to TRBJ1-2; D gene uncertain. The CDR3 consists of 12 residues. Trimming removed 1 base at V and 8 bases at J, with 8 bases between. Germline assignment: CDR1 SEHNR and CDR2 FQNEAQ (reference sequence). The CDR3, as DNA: TGTGCCAGCAGCTTAGGCCTGGAGGGCTACACCTTC. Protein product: CASSLGLEGYTF. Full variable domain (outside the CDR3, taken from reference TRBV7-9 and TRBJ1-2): DTGVSQNPRHKITKRGQNVTFRCDPISEHNRLYWYRQTLGQGPEFLTYFQNEAQLEKSRLLSDRFSAERPKGSFSTLEIQRTEQGDSAMYLCASSLGLEGYTFGSGTRLTVV.

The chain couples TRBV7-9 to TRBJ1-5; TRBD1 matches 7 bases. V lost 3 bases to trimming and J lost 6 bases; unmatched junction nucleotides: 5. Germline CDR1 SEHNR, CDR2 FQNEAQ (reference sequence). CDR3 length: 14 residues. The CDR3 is CASSFQGGTQPQHF. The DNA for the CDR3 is TGTGCCAGCAGCTTTCAAGGGGGCACTCAGCCCCAGCATTTT.

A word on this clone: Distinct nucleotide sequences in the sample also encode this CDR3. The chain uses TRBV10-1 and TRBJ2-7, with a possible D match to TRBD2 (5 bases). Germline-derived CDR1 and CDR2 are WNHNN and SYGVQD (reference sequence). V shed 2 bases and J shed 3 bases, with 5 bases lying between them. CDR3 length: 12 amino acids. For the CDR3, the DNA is TGCGCCAGCAGTGAGGGGAGCTACGAGCAGTACTTC. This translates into CASSEGSYEQYF.

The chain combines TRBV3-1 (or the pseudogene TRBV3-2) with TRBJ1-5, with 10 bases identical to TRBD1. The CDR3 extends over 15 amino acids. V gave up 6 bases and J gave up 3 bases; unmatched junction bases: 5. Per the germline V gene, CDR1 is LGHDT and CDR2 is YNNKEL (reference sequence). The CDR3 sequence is CASSRGTGDNQPQHF. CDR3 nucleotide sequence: TGTGCCAGCAGTCGCGGGACAGGGGACAATCAGCCCCAGCATTTT.

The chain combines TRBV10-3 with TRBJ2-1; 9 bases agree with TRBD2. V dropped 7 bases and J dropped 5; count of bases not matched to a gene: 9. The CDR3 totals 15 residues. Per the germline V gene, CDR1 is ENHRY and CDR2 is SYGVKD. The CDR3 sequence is CAITLGTSRDNEQFF. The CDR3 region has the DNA TGTGCCATCACCCTTGGGACTAGCCGGGACAATGAGCAGTTCTTC.

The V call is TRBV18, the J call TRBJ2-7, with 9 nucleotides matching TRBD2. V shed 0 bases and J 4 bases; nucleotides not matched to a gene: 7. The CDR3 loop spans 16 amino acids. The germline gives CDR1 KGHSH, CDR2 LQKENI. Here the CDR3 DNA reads TGTGCCAGCTCACCACCAGGGACTAGCTTTATATACGAGCAGTACTTC. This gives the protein CASSPPGTSFIYEQYF.

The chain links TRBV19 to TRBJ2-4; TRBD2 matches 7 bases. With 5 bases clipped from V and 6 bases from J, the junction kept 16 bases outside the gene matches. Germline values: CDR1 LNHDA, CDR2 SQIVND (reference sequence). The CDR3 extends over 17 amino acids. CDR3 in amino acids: CASSPRTRGITGNIQYF. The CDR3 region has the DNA TGTGCCAGTAGTCCAAGGACTAGAGGAATTACTGGAAACATTCAGTACTTC.

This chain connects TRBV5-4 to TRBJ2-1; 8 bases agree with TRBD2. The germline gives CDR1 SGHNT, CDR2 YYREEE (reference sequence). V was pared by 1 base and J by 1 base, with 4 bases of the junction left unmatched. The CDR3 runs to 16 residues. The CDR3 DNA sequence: TGTGCCAGCAGCTTGCGGCGGGGGGCGTCCTACAATGAGCAGTTCTTC. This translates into CASSLRRGASYNEQFF.

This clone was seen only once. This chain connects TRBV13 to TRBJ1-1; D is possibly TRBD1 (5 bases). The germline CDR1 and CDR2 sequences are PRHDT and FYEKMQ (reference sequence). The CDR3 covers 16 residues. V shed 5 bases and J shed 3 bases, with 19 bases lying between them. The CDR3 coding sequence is TGTGCCAGCAGCGCCACGGGGACGGACGTTGACACTGAAGCTTTCTTT. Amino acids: CASSATGTDVDTEAFF.

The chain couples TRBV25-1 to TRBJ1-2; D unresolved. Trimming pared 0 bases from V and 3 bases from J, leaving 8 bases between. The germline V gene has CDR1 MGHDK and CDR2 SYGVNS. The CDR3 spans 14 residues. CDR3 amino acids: CASSEYGGYYGYTF. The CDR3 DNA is TGTGCCAGCAGTGAATACGGTGGTTACTATGGCTACACCTTC.

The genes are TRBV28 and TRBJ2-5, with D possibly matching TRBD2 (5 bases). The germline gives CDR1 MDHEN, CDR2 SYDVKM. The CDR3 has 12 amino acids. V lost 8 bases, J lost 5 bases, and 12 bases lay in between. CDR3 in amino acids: CASSGGGETQYF. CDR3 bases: TGTGCCAGCTCTGGAGGTGGGGAGACCCAGTACTTC.

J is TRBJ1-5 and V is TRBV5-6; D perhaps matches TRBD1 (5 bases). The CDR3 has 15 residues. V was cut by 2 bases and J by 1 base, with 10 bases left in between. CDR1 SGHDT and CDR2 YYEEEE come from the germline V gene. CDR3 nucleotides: TGTGCCAGCAGCTTTGGGGGGTCCAGCAATCAGCCCCAGCATTTT. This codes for CASSFGGSSNQPQHF.

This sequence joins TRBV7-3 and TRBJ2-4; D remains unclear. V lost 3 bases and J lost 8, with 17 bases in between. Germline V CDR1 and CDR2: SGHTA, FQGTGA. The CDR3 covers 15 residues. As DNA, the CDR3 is TGTGCCAGCAGCTTCGGGTCAGGTCGGAGCGACATTCAGTACTTC. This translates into CASSFGSGRSDIQYF.